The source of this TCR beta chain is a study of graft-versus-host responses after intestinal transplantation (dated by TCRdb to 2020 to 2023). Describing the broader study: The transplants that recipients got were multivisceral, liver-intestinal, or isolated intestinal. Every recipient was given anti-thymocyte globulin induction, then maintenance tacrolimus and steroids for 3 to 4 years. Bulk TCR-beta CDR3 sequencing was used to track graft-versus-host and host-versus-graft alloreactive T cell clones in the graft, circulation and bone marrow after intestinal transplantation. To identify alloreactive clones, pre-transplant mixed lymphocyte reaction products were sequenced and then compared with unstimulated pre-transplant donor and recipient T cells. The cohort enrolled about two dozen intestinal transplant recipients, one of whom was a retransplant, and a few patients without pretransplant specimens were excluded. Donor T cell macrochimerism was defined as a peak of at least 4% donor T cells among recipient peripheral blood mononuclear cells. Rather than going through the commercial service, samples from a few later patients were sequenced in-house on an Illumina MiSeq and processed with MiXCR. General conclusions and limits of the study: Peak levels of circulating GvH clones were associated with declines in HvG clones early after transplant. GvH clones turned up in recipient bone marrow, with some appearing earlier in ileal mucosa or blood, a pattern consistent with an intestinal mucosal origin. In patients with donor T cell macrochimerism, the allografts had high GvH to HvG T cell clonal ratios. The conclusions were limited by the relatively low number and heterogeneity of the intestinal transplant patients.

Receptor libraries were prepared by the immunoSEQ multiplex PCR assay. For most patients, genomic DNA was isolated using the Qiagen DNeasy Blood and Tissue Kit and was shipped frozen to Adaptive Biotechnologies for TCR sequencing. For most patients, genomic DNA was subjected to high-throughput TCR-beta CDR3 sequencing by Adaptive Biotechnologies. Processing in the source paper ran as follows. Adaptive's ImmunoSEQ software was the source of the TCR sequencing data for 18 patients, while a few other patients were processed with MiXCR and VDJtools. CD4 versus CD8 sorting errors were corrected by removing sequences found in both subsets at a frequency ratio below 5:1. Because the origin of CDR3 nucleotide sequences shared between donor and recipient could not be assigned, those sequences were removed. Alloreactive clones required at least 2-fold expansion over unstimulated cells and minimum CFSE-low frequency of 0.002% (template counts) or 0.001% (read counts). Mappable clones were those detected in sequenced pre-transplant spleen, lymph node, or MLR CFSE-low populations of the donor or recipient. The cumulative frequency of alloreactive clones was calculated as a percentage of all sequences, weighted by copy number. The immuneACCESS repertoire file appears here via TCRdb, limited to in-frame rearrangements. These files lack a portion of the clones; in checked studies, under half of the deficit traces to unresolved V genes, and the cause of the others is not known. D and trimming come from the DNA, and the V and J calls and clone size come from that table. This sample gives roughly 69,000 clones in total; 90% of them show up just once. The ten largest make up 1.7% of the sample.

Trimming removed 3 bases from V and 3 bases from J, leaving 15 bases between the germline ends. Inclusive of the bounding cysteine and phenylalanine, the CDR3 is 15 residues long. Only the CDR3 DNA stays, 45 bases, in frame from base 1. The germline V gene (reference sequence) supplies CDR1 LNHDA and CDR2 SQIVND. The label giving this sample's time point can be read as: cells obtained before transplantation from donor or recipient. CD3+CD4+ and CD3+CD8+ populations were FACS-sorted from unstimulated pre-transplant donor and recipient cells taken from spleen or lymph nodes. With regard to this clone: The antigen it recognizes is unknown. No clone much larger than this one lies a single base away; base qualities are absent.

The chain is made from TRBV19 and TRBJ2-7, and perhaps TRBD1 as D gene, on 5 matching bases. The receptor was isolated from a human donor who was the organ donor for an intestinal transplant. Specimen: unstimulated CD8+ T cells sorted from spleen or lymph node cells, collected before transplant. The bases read TGTGCCAGTAGTATTGGGGCGGTAGCCAGCTACGAGCAGTACTTC. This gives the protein CASSIGAVASYEQYF. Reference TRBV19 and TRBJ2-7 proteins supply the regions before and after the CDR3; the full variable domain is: DGGITQSPKYLFRKEGQNVTLSCEQNLNHDAMYWYRQDPGQGLRLIYYSQIVNDFQKGDIAEGYSVSREKKESFPLTVTSAQKNPTAFYLCASSIGAVASYEQYFGPGTRLTVT.